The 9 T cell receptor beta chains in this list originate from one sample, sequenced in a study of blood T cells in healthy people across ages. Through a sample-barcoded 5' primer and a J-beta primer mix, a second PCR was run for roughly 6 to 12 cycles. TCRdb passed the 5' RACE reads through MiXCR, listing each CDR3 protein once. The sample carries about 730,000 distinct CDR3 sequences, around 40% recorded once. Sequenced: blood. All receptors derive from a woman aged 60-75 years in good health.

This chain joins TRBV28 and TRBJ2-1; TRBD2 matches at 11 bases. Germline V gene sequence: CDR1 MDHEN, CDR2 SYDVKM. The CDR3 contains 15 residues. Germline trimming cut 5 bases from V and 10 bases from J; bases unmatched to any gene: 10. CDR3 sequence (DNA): TGTGCCAGCAGTCCAAACGGGCTAGCGGGAGGCGAGCAGTTCTTC. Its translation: CASSPNGLAGGEQFF. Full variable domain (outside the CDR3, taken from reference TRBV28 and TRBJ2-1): DVKVTQSSRYLVKRTGEKVFLECVQDMDHENMFWYRQDPGLGLRLIYFSYDVKMKEKGDIPEGYSVSREKKERFSLILESASTNQTSMYLCASSPNGLAGGEQFFGPGTRLTVL.

The CDR3 DNA reads as TGCAGTGCTCGACCAGCGGGAAGATACAATGAGCAGTTCTTC. Translated, it gives CSARPAGRYNEQFF. The chain links TRBV20-1 to TRBJ2-1; TRBD2 matches at 7 bases. The germline CDR1 and CDR2 sequences are DFQATT and SNEGSKA (reference sequence). The ends lost 5 bases at V and 4 bases at J; junction bases unmatched: 8. CDR3 length equals 14 residues.

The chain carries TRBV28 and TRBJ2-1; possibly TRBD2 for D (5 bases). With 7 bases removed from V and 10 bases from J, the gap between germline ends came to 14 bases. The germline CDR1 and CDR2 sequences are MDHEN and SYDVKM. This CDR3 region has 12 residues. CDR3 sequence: CASTLRTHEQFF. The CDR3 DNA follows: TGTGCCAGCACCTTAAGGACTCACGAGCAGTTCTTC.

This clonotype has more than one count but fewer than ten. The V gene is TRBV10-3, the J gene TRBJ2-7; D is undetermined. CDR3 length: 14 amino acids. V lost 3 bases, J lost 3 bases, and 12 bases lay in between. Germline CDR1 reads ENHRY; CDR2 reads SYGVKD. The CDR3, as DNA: TGTGCCATCAGTGACCGGACGGCAGGCTACGAGCAGTACTTC. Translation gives CAISDRTAGYEQYF.

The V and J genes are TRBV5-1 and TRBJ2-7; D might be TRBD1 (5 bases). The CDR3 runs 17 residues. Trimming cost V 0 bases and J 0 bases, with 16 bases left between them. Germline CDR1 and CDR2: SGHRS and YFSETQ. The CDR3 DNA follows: TGCGCCAGCAGCTTGGCCCCTGGGCAGGGTAACTCCTACGAGCAGTACTTC. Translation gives CASSLAPGQGNSYEQYF.

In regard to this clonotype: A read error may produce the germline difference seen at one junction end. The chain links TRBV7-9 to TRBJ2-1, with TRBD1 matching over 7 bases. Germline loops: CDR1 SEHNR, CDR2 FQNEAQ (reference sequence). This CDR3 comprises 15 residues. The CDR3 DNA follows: TGTGTCAGCAGTTCAACCGGGACAGTCAACAATGAGCAGTTCTTC. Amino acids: CVSSSTGTVNNEQFF.

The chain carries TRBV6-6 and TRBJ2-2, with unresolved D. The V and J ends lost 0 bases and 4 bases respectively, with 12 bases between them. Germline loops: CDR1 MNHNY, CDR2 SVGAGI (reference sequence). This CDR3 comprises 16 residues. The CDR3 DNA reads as TGTGCCAGCAGTTACTCGGAGCCGAGGAGCACCGGGGAGCTGTTTTTT. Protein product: CASSYSEPRSTGELFF.

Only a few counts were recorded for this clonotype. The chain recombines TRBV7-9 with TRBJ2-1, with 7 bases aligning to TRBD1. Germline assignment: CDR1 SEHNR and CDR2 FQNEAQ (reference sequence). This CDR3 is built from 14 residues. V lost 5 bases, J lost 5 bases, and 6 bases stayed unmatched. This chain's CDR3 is CASSATGEHNEQFF. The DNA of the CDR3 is TGTGCCAGCAGCGCAACAGGGGAGCACAATGAGCAGTTCTTC.

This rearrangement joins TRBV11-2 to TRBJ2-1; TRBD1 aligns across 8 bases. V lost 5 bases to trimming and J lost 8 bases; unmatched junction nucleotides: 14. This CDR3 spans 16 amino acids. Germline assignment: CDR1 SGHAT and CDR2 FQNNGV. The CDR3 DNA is TGTGCCAGCAGCCGCCGAGGGGACAGGTCGTACGATGAGCAGTTCTTC. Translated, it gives CASSRRGDRSYDEQFF.